This T cell receptor beta chain was profiled in a study of vaccination and CD4 T cells after COVID-19 (dated by TCRdb to the early 2020s). At the level of the whole study: SARS-CoV-2 positivity had been established in the convalescent patients by nasal swab PCR, and mild disease was recorded in about 9 of these patients and severe disease in one. In the convalescent cohort there were six males and four females, among whom were two Hispanic individuals, seven Caucasians, two Asians and one multiracial person. Two doses of either the Pfizer-BioNTech BNT162b2 vaccine (n=8) or the Moderna mRNA-1273 vaccine (n=2) were administered to participants. Post-COVID blood samples from convalescent patients were collected a median of around 110 days after diagnosis, with a range of roughly 35 to 170 days. In roughly 11 COVID-19 convalescent patients and a few infection-naive healthy vaccine recipients, the spike-specific CD4+ TCR repertoire before mRNA vaccination was compared with the repertoire after mRNA vaccination. Overlapping spike peptide pools from SARS-CoV-2 and from the common cold coronaviruses HCoV-NL63, HCoV-OC43 and HCoV-229E were used as culture stimuli. As controls, cultures received a CEFX viral epitope pool (the positive control), an HIV-1 Nef peptide pool (the negative control), or no peptide at all. Post-vaccine blood samples were obtained a median of approximately 74 days after the second vaccine dose, with a range of about 13 to 241 days. Results the study describes overall, beyond this receptor: Among the post-vaccine SARS-CoV-2-reactive clones in convalescent patients, a median around 85% showed up only after vaccination, which suggests vaccine-specific priming. The median count of SARS-CoV-2-reactive clonotypes went up from around 21 after infection to a few dozen after vaccination, although the change was not significant. In convalescent patients, nearly all vaccine-specific clones (304 of 307) were found to be mono-reactive for SARS-CoV-2 spike rather than cross-reactive with common cold coronaviruses. The study included relatively few convalescent patients and did not analyze early timepoints after natural infection.

Libraries were built with PCR. TCR sequencing of DNA from cultured CD4+ T cells used the Oncomine TCR Beta short-read assay at the Johns Hopkins FTIC core. The QIAamp micro DNA kit was used to extract genomic DNA from the cultured CD4+ T cells. The Oncomine TCR Beta libraries from cultured CD4+ T cells were pooled using unique dual indexes and then sequenced on an Illumina iSeq 100. The source study handled its data this way. Non-productive sequences were removed, and CDR3s not starting with C, not ending with F or W, or shorter than 7 amino acids were discarded. Antigen-specific clonotypes were identified with the MANAFEST web application by comparing peptide-stimulated wells with reference and other culture wells. An FDR below 0.05, an odds ratio above 5, and a productive frequency above 0.1% in at least two of three replicate wells were required for clones to be considered positive. A clonotype was classed as cross-reactive if the clonotype showed significant expansion both in SARS-CoV-2 spike wells and in at least one common cold coronavirus spike condition. Similarity between CDR3 sequences was evaluated in R version 3.6.1 using Levenshtein distances (stringdist) and unrooted phylogenetic trees (ape). The public reads were run again by TCRdb, first through fastp at Q25 and then through MiXCR, and only productive beta chains were kept. Entries are consolidated by CDR3 protein sequence, retaining the most common genes and DNA. What appears here as the V and J calls and clone size reflects TCRdb's work, not the paper's. For this sample there are fewer than 20,000 distinct CDR3 sequences; 45% to 70% appear just once. The ten largest clonotypes hold over 9% of the sample.

Concerning this clonotype: What this receptor recognizes is not known. Base qualities are not at hand, and no much larger clone is one base apart.

Inclusive of the bounding cysteine and phenylalanine, the CDR3 is 13 residues long. Only the CDR3 DNA is retained, 39 bases long and in frame from the first base. Trimming accounts for 5 bases at V and 10 bases at J, while the number of junction bases matched to no gene is 8. According to the germline V gene (reference sequence), CDR1 reads DFQATT and CDR2 reads SNEGSKA. The treatment or condition tag for this specimen amounts to: roughly 11-day PBMC culture with coronavirus spike peptide pools or control peptides (ViraFEST assay). The ViraFEST assay was used in the study, in which antigen-specific T cells were expanded with peptide pools and expanded clonotypes were subsequently identified by TCR sequencing. The convalescent patients' positive SARS-CoV-2 PCR tests were from March to December 2020, which was before the Alpha, Beta and Delta variants emerged in the United States. Each well held 2.2 million or so PBMCs cultured in IMDM containing roughly 5% human AB serum and 9 to 10 IU/ml IL-2, with 8.5 to 10 ug/ml peptide pools added. Half of the culture medium was replaced with fresh IL-2-containing medium on days 3 and 7. After approximately 11 days of culture, CD4+ T cells were isolated by negative selection with the EasySep CD4+ T cell isolation kit. Ficoll-Paque Plus gradient centrifugation was used to isolate PBMCs from whole blood, and the isolated PBMCs were then either used fresh or cryopreserved at -140C. Culture conditions were generally each tested in triplicate wells.

The sequence came from a human donor who had recovered from COVID-19. The chain is made from TRBV20-1 and TRBJ1-6; 7 of the junction bases match TRBD1. What was sequenced was CD4+ T cells from blood, cultured in vitro. The DNA sequence is as follows: TGCAGTGCTCGAGCAGGGGGACGGTCACCCCTCCACTTT. It translates as CSARAGGRSPLHF.